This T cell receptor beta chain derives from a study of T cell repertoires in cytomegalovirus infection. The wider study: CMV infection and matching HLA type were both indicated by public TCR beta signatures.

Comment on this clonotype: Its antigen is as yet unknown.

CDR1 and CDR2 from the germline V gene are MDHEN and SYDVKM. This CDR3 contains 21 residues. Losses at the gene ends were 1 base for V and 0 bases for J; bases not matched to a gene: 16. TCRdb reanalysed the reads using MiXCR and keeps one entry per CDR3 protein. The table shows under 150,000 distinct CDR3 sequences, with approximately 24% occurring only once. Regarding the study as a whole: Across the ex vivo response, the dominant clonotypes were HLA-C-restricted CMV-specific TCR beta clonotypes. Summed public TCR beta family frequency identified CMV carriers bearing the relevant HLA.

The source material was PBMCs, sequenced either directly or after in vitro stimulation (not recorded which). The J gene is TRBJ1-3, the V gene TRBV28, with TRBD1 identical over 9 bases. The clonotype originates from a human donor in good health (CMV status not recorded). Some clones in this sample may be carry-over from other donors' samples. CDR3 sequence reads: CASSLSMGGQGILLSGNTIYF. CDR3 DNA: TGTGCCAGCAGTTTATCGATGGGGGGACAGGGCATTCTTCTCTCTGGAAACACCATATATTTT.